The source of this T cell receptor beta chain is a study of shared clonotypes between healthy human individuals. Overall study results and limits: Naive CD4 clonotypes overlapped across a handful of donors at around 5%.

Splitting the CD4+ cells yielded a CD45RA+ naive subset and a CD45RA-negative memory subset. Comments on this clone: The antigen is unknown.

Sequencing used immunoSEQ multiplex PCR; TCRdb keeps in-frame clones, though not all of them. The repertoire holds some 360,000 clones, with about 70% as singletons. Sequences were obtained from memory CD4+ T cells sorted from blood. Subset meaning: CD45RA-negative fraction. The sequence came from a man aged 30 to 45 in good health.

The CDR3 is CASSLIQGGEQFF. CDR3 bases: TGTGCCAGCAGCTTAATTCAGGGAGGGGAGCAGTTCTTC. J is TRBJ2-1 and V is TRBV5-8; TRBD2 agrees at 7 bases. This CDR3 contains 13 residues. Looked up from germline, CDR1 is SGHTS and CDR2 is YDEGEE. With V trimmed by 2 bases and J by 10 bases, 6 bases remained unmatched.